This T cell receptor beta chain was sequenced during a study of T cell responses to AZD1222 COVID-19 vaccine. Notes on the study in general: Most donors were white British, females outnumbered males, and clonal diversity was possibly underestimated.

A word on this clone: What it binds is not known.

Profiled with immunoSEQ multiplex PCR; TCRdb holds only in-frame clones, not every one. The profile shows some 140,000 clones, about 93% of them singletons. The germline CDR1 and CDR2 sequences are LNHDA and SQIVND (reference sequence). The CDR3 runs to 14 residues. Trimming left V 3 bases short and J 2 bases short, with 9 bases between. Specimen: peripheral blood, collected on day 0 of AZD1222 vaccination. This chain links TRBV19 with TRBJ2-3, with D unclear. The clonotype originates from an adult in good health. Here the CDR3 reads CASSIGLNTDTQYF. CDR3 in DNA: TGTGCCAGTAGTATCGGCCTAAACACAGATACGCAGTATTTT.